One and the same sample provided the 22 T cell receptor beta chains below, sequenced in a study of shared clonotypes between healthy human individuals. Using immunoSEQ multiplex PCR, the repertoire was profiled, and TCRdb retains in-frame clones only, with some absent. The data contain some 470,000 clones, around 80% of them singletons. Sequencing was carried out using PBMCs. The source is a woman in her forties in good health. Some clones in this sample may be carry-over from other donors' samples.

The V and J genes are TRBV7-3 and TRBJ1-4; a weak D match, TRBD1 (5 bases). Germline loops: CDR1 SGHTA, CDR2 FQGTGA. V was shortened by 1 base and J by 0 bases, with 15 bases between the two germline ends. The CDR3 extends over 18 amino acids. This CDR3 reads CASSLISSGPATNEKLFF. For the CDR3, the DNA is TGTGCCAGCAGCTTAATTAGTTCAGGGCCTGCAACTAATGAAAAACTGTTTTTT.

This chain connects TRBV30 to TRBJ1-2; 11 bases align to TRBD1. The V gene's germline CDR1 is GTSNPN and CDR2 SVGIG (reference sequence). Trimming at V came to 5 bases and at J to 5 bases, leaving 4 bases not matched to a gene. The CDR3 spans 13 residues. CDR3 DNA sequence: TGTGCCTGGGGACAGGGGGCCTCGTATGGCTACACCTTC. This codes for CAWGQGASYGYTF.

In this sample, this clone turned up once. The chain uses TRBV2 and TRBJ2-7, with 14 bases that match TRBD2. V dropped 8 bases and J dropped 3; count of bases not matched to a gene: 3. Germline CDR1 is SNHLY and CDR2 is FYNNEI. The CDR3 contains 14 residues. CDR3 nucleotide sequence: TGTGCCAGCCTTGGACTAGCGGGAGGCTACGAGCAGTACTTC. It codes for CASLGLAGGYEQYF.

The sample holds a few counts of this clone. The chain uses TRBV7-2 and TRBJ1-3; 7 bases align to TRBD1. This CDR3 is 17 amino acids long. V shed 3 bases and J 0 bases; nucleotides not matched to a gene: 8. Germline CDR1 reads SGHTA; CDR2 reads FQGNSA. The CDR3 nucleotides are TGTGCCAGCAGCTTGGGGCAGGGGGGATACTCTGGAAACACCATATATTTT. As protein: CASSLGQGGYSGNTIYF.

The chain carries TRBV28 and TRBJ2-7, with 8 bases identical to TRBD2. The CDR3 runs to 15 residues. Germline CDR1 reads MDHEN; CDR2 reads SYDVKM. The ends lost 7 bases at V and 7 bases at J; junction bases unmatched: 15. CDR3 bases: TGTGCCAGCACCCAATCCGGGGGGGCTATGCGGGAGCAGTACTTC. Translated, it gives CASTQSGGAMREQYF.

This chain connects TRBV28 to TRBJ2-3, with D unresolved. Germline assignment: CDR1 MDHEN and CDR2 SYDVKM. The length of the CDR3 is 13 residues. V gave up 5 bases and J gave up 6 bases, with 12 bases separating them. CDR3 sequence (DNA): TGTGCCAGCAGTCCCCGCCTGGGGGATACGCAGTATTTT. Protein product: CASSPRLGDTQYF.

This clone was recorded once. Other DNA sequences within the sample encode an identical CDR3. The chain links TRBV15 to TRBJ1-2, with 7 bases that match TRBD1. V shed 0 bases and J 4 bases; nucleotides not matched to a gene: 2. This CDR3 is built from 14 residues. Germline V CDR1 and CDR2: LNHNV, YYDKDF (reference sequence). The CDR3 loop reads CATSRDRQGYGYTF. CDR3 sequence (DNA): TGTGCCACCAGCAGAGATAGACAGGGCTATGGCTACACCTTC.

This clone appeared once. The chain is built from TRBV30 and TRBJ2-5, with D perhaps matching TRBD2 (5 bases). The DNA end is a closer match to TRBJ2-7, so the J assignment may be wrong. This CDR3 comprises 12 residues. Germline loops: CDR1 GTSNPN, CDR2 SVGIG (reference sequence). The CDR3 sequence is CAWSVLDYEQYF. The CDR3 coding sequence is TGTGCCTGGAGTGTACTAGATTACGAGCAGTACTTC.

In its sample, this clone was seen a few times. J is TRBJ1-1 and V is TRBV5-6, with TRBD1 matching 7 bases. Germline values: CDR1 SGHDT, CDR2 YYEEEE. V gave up 0 bases and J gave up 5 bases; unmatched junction bases: 7. This CDR3 spans 15 amino acids. The CDR3 coding sequence is TGTGCCAGCAGCTTGGCGGGCAGGGGGAGAACTGAAGCTTTCTTT. Translating gives CASSLAGRGRTEAFF.

The chain has TRBV5-1 and TRBJ2-1; D remains unclear. CDR3 length: 17 amino acids. With 0 bases removed from V and 0 bases from J, the gap between germline ends came to 13 bases. Germline assignment: CDR1 SGHRS and CDR2 YFSETQ. The CDR3 reads CASSLADGPVSYNEQFF. CDR3 nucleotide sequence: TGCGCCAGCAGCTTGGCCGACGGACCAGTCTCCTACAATGAGCAGTTCTTC.

The chain uses TRBV6-7 and TRBJ2-7; 8 nucleotides align to TRBD2. TRBV6-7 has ORF status, its function being uncertain. Trimming at V came to 11 bases and at J to 3 bases, leaving 24 bases not matched to a gene. The CDR3 extends over 18 amino acids. The CDR3 nucleotides read TGTGCCGGGCCCTCTGAGCGGGAGCCCCCATTCTCCTACTACGAGCAGTACTTC. Amino acid sequence: CAGPSEREPPFSYYEQYF.

The V gene is TRBV7-9, the J gene TRBJ2-2; 9 bases line up with TRBD1. The CDR3 totals 15 residues. Germline lookup yields CDR1 SEHNR and CDR2 FQNEAQ (reference sequence). The J segment lost 7 bases and the V segment lost 3 bases, leaving 6 bases of the junction unmatched. CDR3 DNA sequence: TGTGCCAGCAGCTTTAGGACAGGGGATGGCGGGGAGCTGTTTTTT. This codes for CASSFRTGDGGELFF.

The chain carries TRBV28 and TRBJ1-2; no firm D call. The germline CDR1 and CDR2 sequences are MDHEN and SYDVKM. Trimming removed 2 bases at V and 2 bases at J, with 9 bases between. The CDR3 contains 14 residues. The CDR3: CASSLTQLNYGYTF. The CDR3 coding sequence is TGTGCCAGCAGTTTAACGCAGCTAAACTATGGCTACACCTTC.

In its sample, this clone was seen a few times. The chain recombines TRBV18 with TRBJ1-5; a possible D gene is TRBD1 (5 bases). Trimming took off 4 bases at V and 4 bases at J, with 8 bases between the two ends. There are 13 residues in the CDR3. Germline V gene lookup returns CDR1 KGHSH and CDR2 LQKENI. The CDR3 region has the DNA TGTGCCAGCTCACAAGACAGAAATCAGCCCCAGCATTTT. Amino acids: CASSQDRNQPQHF.

V usage is TRBV28 and J usage is TRBJ2-7; 16 bases align to TRBD2. V was clipped by 6 bases and J by 2 bases; unmatched bases: 10. Germline-derived CDR1 and CDR2 are MDHEN and SYDVKM. CDR3 length: 18 residues. The CDR3 coding sequence is TGTGCCAGCAGACAAGGGACTAGCGGGAGGGCCCTTGCCTACGAGCAGTACTTC. Translated: CASRQGTSGRALAYEQYF.

The rearrangement uses TRBV6-5 and TRBJ2-7, with 8 nucleotides matching TRBD1. Germline trimming cut 5 bases from V and 5 bases from J; bases unmatched to any gene: 5. Germline V gene sequence: CDR1 MNHEY, CDR2 SVGAGI. The CDR3 length is 13 residues. CDR3 sequence reads: CASSRQGHDEQYF. In DNA form, the CDR3 reads TGTGCCAGCAGTAGACAGGGGCACGACGAGCAGTACTTC.

The chain is built from TRBV28 and TRBJ1-2, with D possibly TRBD1 on 6 matching bases. The CDR3 loop spans 14 amino acids. Germline-derived CDR1 and CDR2 are MDHEN and SYDVKM. The V end lost 6 bases, the J end lost 6 bases, and 17 bases lay between the germline ends. The CDR3 region is CASRPPGAVNGYTF. For the CDR3, the DNA is TGTGCCAGCAGACCCCCGGGGGCGGTGAATGGCTACACCTTC.

The chain has TRBV5-1 and TRBJ2-1, with TRBD2 matching over 11 bases. V trimming: 4 bases; J trimming: 3 bases; junction bases outside the gene matches: 3. Germline V CDR1 and CDR2: SGHRS, YFSETQ. This CDR3 spans 15 amino acids. The CDR3 nucleotides read TGCGCCAGCAGCACCGGGACTAGCGGCTACAATGAGCAGTTCTTC. This sequence encodes CASSTGTSGYNEQFF.

This chain joins TRBV2 and TRBJ1-1; 7 bases fit TRBD1. From germline, CDR1 is SNHLY and CDR2 FYNNEI. Unmatched junction bases numbered 16, after V lost 7 bases and J lost 2 bases. The CDR3 loop spans 17 amino acids. The CDR3 DNA follows: TGTGCCAGCAACCGGGGGGGACAGCGACGTCGTAACACTGAAGCTTTCTTT. It specifies CASNRGGQRRRNTEAFF.

Note on this clone: This may be a read error: a much more frequent sequence differs by one nucleotide. The same CDR3 also results from other DNA sequences found in this sample. This chain uses TRBV6-5 with TRBJ1-4; D is possibly TRBD1 (5 bases). Germline CDR1 reads MNHEY; CDR2 reads SVGAGI. Trimming stripped 6 bases from V and 8 bases from J, with 16 bases between. The CDR3 totals 14 residues. CDR3: CASRYGGTGEKLFF. DNA for the CDR3: TGTGCCAGCAGATACGGAGGGACCGGCGAAAAACTGTTTTTT.

A note on this clone: The same CDR3 is also encoded by other DNA sequences in this sample. The rearrangement joins TRBV5-1 to TRBJ1-5, with 8 positions matching TRBD1. With 4 bases clipped from V and 7 bases from J, the junction kept 7 bases outside the gene matches. Germline V gives CDR1 SGHRS, CDR2 YFSETQ. CDR3 size: 14 residues. The CDR3, as DNA: TGCGCCAGCAGCCTCGGACAGGGAACCCAGCCCCAGCATTTT. This gives the protein CASSLGQGTQPQHF.

Comment on this clone: The junction does not match germline at one end; this may be a read error. This chain connects TRBV20-1 to TRBJ2-7, with D perhaps TRBD1 or TRBD2 (6 bases each). Germline V gene sequence: CDR1 DFQATT, CDR2 SNEGSKA (reference sequence). CDR3 size: 11 residues. In nucleotides, the CDR3 is TGTGCGGGACAAACAACCTACGAGCAGTACTTC. Translated: CAGQTTYEQYF.